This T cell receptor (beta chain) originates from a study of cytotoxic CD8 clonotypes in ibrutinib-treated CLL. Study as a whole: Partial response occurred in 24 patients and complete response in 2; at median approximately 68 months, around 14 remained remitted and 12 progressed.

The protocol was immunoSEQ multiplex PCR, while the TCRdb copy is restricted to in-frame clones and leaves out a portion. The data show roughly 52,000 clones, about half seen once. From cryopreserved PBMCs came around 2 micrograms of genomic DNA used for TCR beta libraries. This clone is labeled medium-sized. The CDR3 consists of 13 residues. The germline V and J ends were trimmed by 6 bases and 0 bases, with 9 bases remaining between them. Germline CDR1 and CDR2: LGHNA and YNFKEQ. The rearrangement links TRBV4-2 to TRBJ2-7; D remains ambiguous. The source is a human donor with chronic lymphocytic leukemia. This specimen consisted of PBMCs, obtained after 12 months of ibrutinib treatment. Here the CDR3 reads CASSPSSSYEQYF. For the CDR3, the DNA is TGTGCCAGCAGTCCCTCAAGCTCCTACGAGCAGTACTTC.